Presented here are 22 T cell receptor beta chains from one specimen sequenced in a study of high-grade serous ovarian cancer treatment subgroups. Tumor samples were obtained before definitive surgery or chemotherapy. Sequencing was performed with immunoSEQ multiplex PCR; in TCRdb, only in-frame clones are kept and a portion is missing. The sample contains over 2,000 clones, about 66% of which appear only once. Sequenced input: tumor tissue. These receptors came from a human donor with high-grade serous ovarian cancer.

The chain couples TRBV6-5 to TRBJ1-2; TRBD1 agrees at 12 bases. Per germline, CDR1 MNHEY and CDR2 SVGAGI. The CDR3 length is 13 residues. Trimming took 4 bases from V and 7 from J; bases not matched to a gene: 1. CDR3 DNA: TGTGCCAGCAGTTGGGGACAGGGGGCTGGCTACACCTTC. It encodes CASSWGQGAGYTF.

The table lists this clone with a few counts. The chain has TRBV30 and TRBJ2-2; D unclear. Germline V gives CDR1 GTSNPN, CDR2 SVGIG (reference sequence). This CDR3 is built from 13 residues. V was cut by 0 bases and J by 5 bases, with 7 bases left in between. CDR3 nucleotide sequence: TGTGCCTGGAGTGTAAAATGGACCGGGGAGCTGTTTTTT. Its translation is CAWSVKWTGELFF.

The chain uses TRBV4-1 and TRBJ2-1, with a tentative D call TRBD2 (6 bases). The CDR3 covers 18 residues. Between the trimmed V and J ends, which lost 5 bases and 5 bases, there was a span of 25 bases. CDR1 is MGHRA, CDR2 YSYEKL, per germline. CDR3 sequence reads: CASSVGEGGVLRDNEQFF. CDR3 DNA: TGCGCCAGCAGCGTTGGCGAAGGAGGGGTCCTCCGGGACAATGAGCAGTTCTTC.

This clone occurred a few times. J is TRBJ1-3 and V is TRBV19, with 7 bases matching TRBD1. Trimming removed 7 bases from V and 2 bases from J; junction bases left unmatched: 5. This CDR3 comprises 14 residues. CDR1 is LNHDA, CDR2 SQIVND, per germline (reference sequence). The CDR3 protein is CASTGGTAGNTIYF. The DNA for the CDR3 is TGTGCCAGTACGGGAGGGACAGCTGGAAACACCATATATTTT.

This chain joins TRBV30 and TRBJ1-6; D is undetermined. Between the trimmed V and J ends, which lost 0 bases and 7 bases, there was a span of 10 bases. The CDR3 totals 14 residues. CDR1 is GTSNPN, CDR2 SVGIG, per germline (reference sequence). The DNA of the CDR3 is TGTGCCTGGAGTGTACTTCCGGCCAATTCACCCCTCCACTTT. Amino acids: CAWSVLPANSPLHF.

The chain employs TRBV19 and TRBJ2-2; 8 bases align to TRBD1. The germline V gene has CDR1 LNHDA and CDR2 SQIVND (reference sequence). Trimming removed 6 bases from V and 4 bases from J; junction bases left unmatched: 4. This CDR3 comprises 14 residues. This chain's CDR3 is CASRGTGGTGELFF. CDR3 sequence (DNA): TGTGCCAGTAGAGGCACAGGGGGCACCGGGGAGCTGTTTTTT.

This clone was observed a handful of times. The rearrangement joins TRBV6-1 to TRBJ1-6, with D maybe TRBD1 (5 bases). V shed 3 bases and J shed 9 bases, with 9 bases lying between them. The CDR3 runs 13 residues. From germline, CDR1 is MNHNS and CDR2 SASEGT. The CDR3 region has the DNA TGTGCCAGCAGTGAGACGAGGGGTTCACCCCTCCACTTT. Translated, it gives CASSETRGSPLHF.

This clone was recorded a few times. The chain joins TRBV9 to TRBJ1-2; 7 positions agree with TRBD1. CDR1 is SGDLS and CDR2 is YYNGEE in the germline V gene. With V trimmed by 3 bases and J by 2 bases, 7 bases remained unmatched. The CDR3 runs to 15 residues. CDR3 amino acids: CASSAQGTANYGYTF. In nucleotides, the CDR3 is TGTGCCAGCAGCGCCCAGGGGACAGCCAACTATGGCTACACCTTC. Full variable domain (outside the CDR3, taken from reference TRBV9 and TRBJ1-2): DSGVTQTPKHLITATGQRVTLRCSPRSGDLSVYWYQQSLDQGLQFLIQYYNGEERAKGNILERFSAQQFPDLHSELNLSSLELGDSALYFCASSAQGTANYGYTFGSGTRLTVV.

The gene calls are TRBV6-1 and TRBJ2-7; the match to TRBD1 covers 9 bases. The J segment lost 5 bases and the V segment lost 7 bases, leaving 6 bases of the junction unmatched. Germline V gene sequence: CDR1 MNHNS, CDR2 SASEGT. This CDR3 spans 13 amino acids. The CDR3 region is CASTGTGMNEQYF. For the CDR3, the DNA is TGTGCCAGCACCGGGACAGGGATGAACGAGCAGTACTTC.

This chain uses TRBV7-9 with TRBJ1-3, with TRBD1 as a possible D gene (5 bases). The CDR3 has 16 amino acids. In germline, CDR1 is SEHNR, CDR2 FQNEAQ (reference sequence). The V end lost 5 bases, the J end lost 0 bases, and 14 bases lay between the germline ends. The CDR3 region is CASSPVDSSSGNTIYF. The CDR3 DNA reads as TGTGCCAGCAGCCCCGTTGACAGCAGCTCTGGAAACACCATATATTTT.

The chain recombines TRBV12-5 with TRBJ2-7, with 9 bases lining up with TRBD1. From germline, CDR1 is LGHNT and CDR2 FRNRAP. Trimming removed 5 bases from V and 1 base from J; junction bases left unmatched: 3. The CDR3 runs to 14 residues. CDR3 amino acids: CASGHGTGSYEQYF. The CDR3 nucleotides are TGTGCTAGTGGTCATGGGACAGGGTCCTACGAGCAGTACTTC.

The V and J genes are TRBV10-3 and TRBJ1-3; D call uncertain. The germline gives CDR1 ENHRY, CDR2 SYGVKD. The V end was cut by 4 bases, the J end by 4 bases, with 11 bases between. This CDR3 region has 14 residues. CDR3 protein: CAISATKTGNTIYF. CDR3 nucleotides: TGTGCCATCAGTGCGACCAAAACGGGAAACACCATATATTTT.

This chain joins TRBV5-6 and TRBJ2-3; maybe TRBD1 (7 bases). Germline CDR1 is SGHDT and CDR2 is YYEEEE. Between the trimmed V and J ends, which lost 4 bases and 5 bases, there was a span of 11 bases. The CDR3 runs 13 residues. The CDR3 protein is CASSPRDRDTQYF. CDR3 in DNA: TGTGCCAGCAGCCCGCGGGACAGAGATACGCAGTATTTT. The variable domain in full, with the rest retrieved from reference TRBV5-6 and TRBJ2-3, is DAGVTQSPTHLIKTRGQQVTLRCSPKSGHDTVSWYQQALGQGPQFIFQYYEEEERQRGNFPDRFSGHQFPNYSSELNVNALLLGDSALYLCASSPRDRDTQYFGPGTRLTVL.

This clone was seen a few times. The rearrangement uses TRBV9 and TRBJ1-1, with D possibly TRBD1 on 5 matching bases. Looked up from germline, CDR1 is SGDLS and CDR2 is YYNGEE. Trimming pared 3 bases from V and 2 bases from J, leaving 11 bases between. This CDR3 contains 14 residues. The CDR3 bases are TGTGCCAGCAGCGACGGAGGGACCAACACTGAAGCTTTCTTT. It is translated as CASSDGGTNTEAFF. Together with reference TRBV9 and TRBJ1-1, the CDR3 gives the full variable domain: DSGVTQTPKHLITATGQRVTLRCSPRSGDLSVYWYQQSLDQGLQFLIQYYNGEERAKGNILERFSAQQFPDLHSELNLSSLELGDSALYFCASSDGGTNTEAFFGQGTRLTVV.

The gene calls are TRBV4-3 and TRBJ2-7; D may be TRBD1 (6 bases). Germline assignment: CDR1 LGHNA and CDR2 YSLEER. The CDR3 covers 15 residues. Trimming pared 0 bases from V and 2 bases from J, leaving 11 bases between. CDR3 nucleotide sequence: TGCGCCAGCAGCCAAGATGTTACAGGGCCCTACGAGCAGTACTTC. Encoded protein: CASSQDVTGPYEQYF.

V usage is TRBV5-8 and J usage is TRBJ1-2; D not resolved. Trimming shortened V by 6 bases and J by 4 bases, and 13 bases separated the two germline ends. Germline values: CDR1 SGHTS, CDR2 YDEGEE. CDR3 length equals 13 residues. Here the CDR3 DNA reads TGTGCCAGCAACGTATTAAACAGCTATGGCTACACCTTC. It codes for CASNVLNSYGYTF.

The chain uses TRBV30 and TRBJ2-7; no reliable D call. From germline, CDR1 is GTSNPN and CDR2 SVGIG (reference sequence). The V end lost 2 bases, the J end lost 1 base, and 6 bases lay between the germline ends. This CDR3 contains 12 residues. In nucleotides, the CDR3 is TGTGCCTGGAGTATTGCGTCCTACGAGCAGTACTTC. Its protein is CAWSIASYEQYF.

The gene calls are TRBV27 and TRBJ2-7, with 8 bases matching TRBD1. J gave up 4 bases and V 5 bases, and 7 bases lay outside the gene matches. The germline V gene has CDR1 MNHEY and CDR2 SMNVEV (reference sequence). There are 14 residues in the CDR3. The CDR3 region has the DNA TGTGCCAGCAGTGCCGGGACAGGTAGATACGAGCAGTACTTC. Amino acids: CASSAGTGRYEQYF.

This chain uses TRBV10-2 with TRBJ1-5, with D perhaps matching TRBD1 (5 bases). The CDR3 covers 15 residues. Trimming stripped 2 bases from V and 4 bases from J, with 12 bases between. Germline CDR1 reads WSHSY; CDR2 reads SAAADI. This CDR3 reads CASSEAGTANQPQHF. DNA for the CDR3: TGCGCCAGCAGTGAGGCAGGGACGGCTAATCAGCCCCAGCATTTT.

V is TRBV19 and J is TRBJ1-1, with D uncertain. Deletions cut 6 bases from V and 8 bases from J, with 10 bases between. CDR1 is LNHDA and CDR2 is SQIVND in the germline V gene (reference sequence). The CDR3 has 11 amino acids. The DNA of the CDR3 is TGTGCCAGTAGCGCAACGGTAGAAGCTTTCTTT. Translated: CASSATVEAFF.

The V and J genes are TRBV5-1 and TRBJ1-2; TRBD1 might be the D (5 bases). The CDR3 is 15 amino acids. Germline-derived CDR1 and CDR2 are SGHRS and YFSETQ. V gave up 1 base and J gave up 6 bases, with 16 bases separating them. The CDR3 DNA follows: TGCGCCAGCAGCTTGATCGGGGACTGGCGGGATGGCTACACCTTC. Its protein product is CASSLIGDWRDGYTF.

On this clone itself: Other DNA sequences in the same sample also yield this CDR3. The rearrangement uses TRBV5-6 and TRBJ2-7; TRBD1 aligns across 8 bases. Per germline, CDR1 SGHDT and CDR2 YYEEEE. Germline trimming cut 4 bases from V and 3 bases from J; bases unmatched to any gene: 6. This CDR3 is 14 amino acids long. CDR3 sequence reads: CASSRGQASYEQYF. In nucleotides, the CDR3 is TGTGCCAGCAGCCGGGGACAGGCGAGCTACGAGCAGTACTTC.